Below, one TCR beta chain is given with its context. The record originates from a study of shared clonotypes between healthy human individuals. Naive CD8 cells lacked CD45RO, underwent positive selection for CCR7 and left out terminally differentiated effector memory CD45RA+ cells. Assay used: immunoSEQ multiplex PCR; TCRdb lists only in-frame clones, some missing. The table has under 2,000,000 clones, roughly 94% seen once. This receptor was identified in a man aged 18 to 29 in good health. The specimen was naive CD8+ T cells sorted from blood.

The CDR3 reads CSVEEGYVRGRYF. The CDR3 region has the DNA TGCAGCGTTGAAGAGGGGTACGTGAGGGGTAGGTACTTC. The chain employs TRBV29-1 and TRBJ2-7; either TRBD1 or TRBD2 may supply D (5 bases each). CDR1 is SQVTM and CDR2 is ANQGSEA in the germline V gene. The CDR3 has 13 residues. Trimming pared 0 bases from V and 12 bases from J, leaving 18 bases between.